The 14 T cell receptor beta chains below all came from one sample that was sequenced in a study of T cell responses to AZD1222 COVID-19 vaccine. Measured with immunoSEQ multiplex PCR; TCRdb has only the in-frame clones, and not every one. The sample contains 180,000 or so clones, roughly 92% of which appear only once. Specimen: peripheral blood, collected 28 days after the second AZD1222 dose. The receptor set was obtained from an adult who received the AZD1222 COVID-19 vaccine.

The chain combines TRBV27 with TRBJ2-2; D not resolved. Germline CDR1 MNHEY, CDR2 SMNVEV (reference sequence). Trimming shortened V by 1 base and J by 1 base, and 4 bases separated the two germline ends. CDR3 size: 14 residues. The CDR3 loop reads CASSLFMNTGELFF. The DNA of the CDR3 is TGTGCCAGCAGTTTATTCATGAACACCGGGGAGCTGTTTTTT.

The chain carries TRBV5-5 and TRBJ2-2; possibly TRBD2 for D (5 bases). Germline V CDR1 and CDR2: SGHKS, YYEKEE (reference sequence). The CDR3 covers 13 residues. V shed 4 bases and J shed 11 bases, with 15 bases lying between them. In DNA form, the CDR3 reads TGTGCCAGCAGCCCCGAGGACCGGGGAGAGCTGTTTTTT. Encoded protein: CASSPEDRGELFF.

The chain couples TRBV27 to TRBJ2-2; D may be TRBD2 (7 bases). Deletions cut 6 bases from V and 7 bases from J, with 21 bases between. The CDR3 has 16 amino acids. CDR1 is MNHEY, CDR2 SMNVEV, per germline (reference sequence). In DNA, the CDR3 is TGTGCCAGCAGCGCCGCTAGGGGGGGGGCGGGCGGGGAGCTGTTTTTT. Protein product: CASSAARGGAGGELFF.

The sample holds a few counts of this clone. J is TRBJ2-7 and V is TRBV9; 9 bases match TRBD1. With 3 bases clipped from V and 7 bases from J, the junction kept 8 bases outside the gene matches. This CDR3 contains 14 residues. The germline V gene has CDR1 SGDLS and CDR2 YYNGEE. The CDR3: CASSEGTGREEQYF. CDR3 nucleotide sequence: TGTGCCAGCAGCGAGGGGACAGGGAGAGAAGAGCAGTACTTC.

The rearrangement joins TRBV5-4 to TRBJ2-1, with D perhaps TRBD1 (6 bases). Germline V lookup: CDR1 SGHNT, CDR2 YYREEE (reference sequence). Trimming pared 5 bases from V and 5 bases from J, leaving 14 bases between. The CDR3 spans 14 residues. The CDR3 DNA follows: TGTGCCAGCAGTTCCGGGACACGGAACAATGAGCAGTTCTTC. As protein: CASSSGTRNNEQFF.

V usage is TRBV6-2 or TRBV6-3 and J usage is TRBJ1-1; 11 bases map to TRBD1. CDR1 is MNHEY, CDR2 SVGEGT, per germline. V lost 3 bases to trimming and J lost 5 bases; unmatched junction nucleotides: 8. This CDR3 comprises 16 residues. The CDR3 here is CASSYGTGGRRTEAFF. For the CDR3, the DNA is TGTGCCAGCAGTTATGGGACAGGGGGAAGGAGGACTGAAGCTTTCTTT.

This clone appeared once. This rearrangement joins TRBV3-1 (or the pseudogene TRBV3-2) to TRBJ2-3; the match to TRBD2 covers 7 bases. CDR1 and CDR2 from the germline V gene are LGHDT and YNNKEL (reference sequence). This CDR3 is 16 amino acids long. V dropped 3 bases and J dropped 4; count of bases not matched to a gene: 10. CDR3 sequence (DNA): TGTGCCAGCAGCCAGAGACTAGCCCTCGTATCAGATACGCAGTATTTT. Translation: CASSQRLALVSDTQYF.

V is TRBV7-8 and J is TRBJ1-1; 7 bases map to TRBD1. This CDR3 region has 14 residues. Germline CDR1 reads SGHVS; CDR2 reads FQNEAQ. The junction had 7 bases not matched to a gene; V was cut back by 4 bases and J by 5 bases. CDR3 nucleotides: TGTGCCAGCAGCTCACAGGGGCTAGGGACTGAAGCTTTCTTT. The encoded protein is CASSSQGLGTEAFF.

The rearrangement uses TRBV10-2 and TRBJ1-6; D may be TRBD1 (5 bases). The V end was cut by 4 bases, the J end by 5 bases, with 9 bases between. Germline V gene lookup returns CDR1 WSHSY and CDR2 SAAADI. The CDR3 runs to 14 residues. CDR3 region: CASSGLGHNSPLHF. DNA of the CDR3: TGCGCCAGCAGTGGGCTGGGGCATAATTCACCCCTCCACTTT.

V is TRBV7-9 and J is TRBJ2-7; D might be TRBD1 or TRBD2, each matching 6 bases. The CDR3 consists of 15 residues. Per the germline V gene, CDR1 is SEHNR and CDR2 is FQNEAQ (reference sequence). Between the trimmed V and J ends, which lost 1 base and 2 bases, there was a span of 12 bases. Here the CDR3 reads CASSLVGRTAYEQYF. The CDR3 DNA reads as TGTGCCAGCAGCTTAGTAGGGAGGACAGCCTACGAGCAGTACTTC.

This chain uses TRBV29-1 with TRBJ2-7, with D possibly being TRBD1 (6 bases). Germline values: CDR1 SQVTM, CDR2 ANQGSEA. Trimming cost V 4 bases and J 2 bases, with 9 bases left between them. The CDR3 is 12 amino acids. CDR3 sequence reads: CSVGDTTYEQYF. The CDR3, as DNA: TGCAGCGTTGGGGACACTACCTACGAGCAGTACTTC.

A word on this clone: Other nucleotide sequences from this sample produce the same CDR3. V and J are TRBV6-5 and TRBJ1-1; D unresolved. In germline, CDR1 is MNHEY, CDR2 SVGAGI. Trimming shortened V by 0 bases and J by 1 base, and 3 bases separated the two germline ends. CDR3 size: 13 residues. The CDR3 coding sequence is TGTGCCAGCAGTTACTCTACGAACACTGAAGCTTTCTTT. Translation gives CASSYSTNTEAFF.

This chain connects TRBV6-6 to TRBJ2-3; D may be TRBD1 or TRBD2 (5 bases each). V lost 7 bases and J lost 1, with 18 bases in between. The CDR3 runs to 16 residues. Germline V lookup: CDR1 MNHNY, CDR2 SVGAGI (reference sequence). The CDR3 coding sequence is TGTGCCAGCACCCCGGGGACCTTTCCAGGCACAGATACGCAGTATTTT. Amino acid sequence: CASTPGTFPGTDTQYF.

The chain joins TRBV7-2 to TRBJ2-3; possible D gene TRBD1, 5 bases. Germline CDR1 reads SGHTA; CDR2 reads FQGNSA. Trimming stripped 1 base from V and 0 bases from J, with 11 bases between. The CDR3 spans 16 residues. CDR3 sequence reads: CASSLVPRDSTDTQYF. The CDR3 DNA reads TGTGCCAGCAGCTTAGTTCCCAGGGATAGCACAGATACGCAGTATTTT.